One and the same sample provided the 6 T cell receptor beta chains below, sequenced in a study of T cell repertoires in cytomegalovirus infection. MiXCR, run by TCRdb on the reads, gives a single entry per CDR3 protein. The sample carries roughly 760,000 distinct CDR3 sequences, roughly 35% recorded once. Sequencing used PBMCs. The receptors were sampled from a human donor in good health (CMV status not recorded). Some clones in this sample may be carry-over from other donors' samples.

The table lists this clonotype with a few counts. The CDR3 loop is CASSLQGATDTQYF. As DNA, the CDR3 is TGCGCCAGCAGTTTACAGGGTGCTACAGATACGCAGTATTTT. V and J are TRBV10-2 and TRBJ2-3; possible D gene TRBD1, 6 bases. V was shortened by 5 bases and J by 3 bases, with 12 bases between the two germline ends. The CDR3 has 14 amino acids. Germline CDR1 reads WSHSY; CDR2 reads SAAADI.

This clonotype was observed a handful of times. The chain uses TRBV27 and TRBJ2-7, with TRBD1 matching 9 bases. Per germline, CDR1 MNHEY and CDR2 SMNVEV (reference sequence). V was clipped by 2 bases and J by 0 bases; unmatched bases: 8. This CDR3 spans 17 amino acids. This CDR3 reads CASSLTVEGQGSYEQYF. The CDR3 DNA reads TGTGCCAGCAGTTTAACGGTCGAGGGACAGGGCTCCTACGAGCAGTACTTC.

This clonotype was counted a few times. V is TRBV19 and J is TRBJ2-1; D may be TRBD2 (6 bases). Germline V gene sequence: CDR1 LNHDA, CDR2 SQIVND (reference sequence). CDR3 length: 16 residues. Between the trimmed V and J ends, which lost 3 bases and 2 bases, there was a span of 14 bases. In nucleotides, the CDR3 is TGTGCCAGTAGTATCTCGACTAGTCCGACCTACAATGAGCAGTTCTTC. Amino acid sequence: CASSISTSPTYNEQFF.

With respect to this clonotype: A read error may explain this, as a much larger clone is one base away. This chain uses TRBV5-6 with TRBJ2-7, with 9 bases fitting TRBD1. CDR1 is SGHDT and CDR2 is YYEEEE in the germline V gene. The CDR3 runs to 15 residues. The V and J ends lost 0 bases and 3 bases, in that order; junction bases with no gene match: 4. For the CDR3, the DNA is TGTGCCAGCAGCTTGGCCGGGACAGGGATCTACGAGCAGTACTTC. Its translation is CASSLAGTGIYEQYF. The full variable domain, in which reference TRBV5-6 and TRBJ2-7 provide the parts outside the CDR3, is DAGVTQSPTHLIKTRGQQVTLRCSPKSGHDTVSWYQQALGQGPQFIFQYYEEEERQRGNFPDRFSGHQFPNYSSELNVNALLLGDSALYLCASSLAGTGIYEQYFGPGTRLTVT.

As to this clonotype: A clone one base away is much larger, so this may be a read error. This chain uses TRBV27 with TRBJ1-6; D is undetermined. Germline V gene lookup returns CDR1 MNHEY and CDR2 SMNVEV (reference sequence). V gave up 6 bases and J gave up 8 bases, with 17 bases separating them. This CDR3 region has 15 residues. CDR3 DNA sequence: TGTGCCAGCAGCCCAACTGTTTGGGATGATTCACCCCTCCACTTT. Amino acids: CASSPTVWDDSPLHF.

Details on this clonotype: The conserved final phenylalanine or tryptophan is absent from the CDR3, which likely points to a read error. The CDR3 loop reads CAGMRPTSSTYEQYL. The CDR3 DNA reads as TGTGCCGGCATGCGCCCAACTAGTTCAACCTACGAGCAGTACTTA. This rearrangement joins TRBV27 to TRBJ2-7, with D possibly TRBD2 on 5 matching bases. The CDR3 length is 15 residues. Trimming took off 11 bases at V and 2 bases at J, with 22 bases between the two ends. The germline CDR1 and CDR2 sequences are MNHEY and SMNVEV (reference sequence).